Listed below are T cell receptor beta chains from one sample, sequenced in a study of memory CD4+ T cells and cytomegalovirus serostatus. TCRdb keeps only in-frame clones here, not all; method: immunoSEQ multiplex PCR. The table records 25,000 to 35,000 clones, about four fifths of them present only once. The sequenced sample consisted of memory CD4+ T cells from blood. The receptors originated from an adult in good health and CMV-seronegative. The CDR3 runs from the conserved cysteine through the conserved F or W. Fields, in order: V gene, clone size, CDR3 protein. Clone size is not always given. Where it is, it says once, few, many or a class for expanded clones.

V gene: TRBV7-6; clone size: .; CDR3 protein: CASSPAQTQYF
V gene: TRBV19; clone size: .; CDR3 protein: CASSIDPAYGYTF
V gene: TRBV10-3; clone size: .; CDR3 protein: CATQVSETQYF
V gene: TRBV2; clone size: .; CDR3 protein: CASSATRQANSPLHF
V gene: TRBV12-2; clone size: .; CDR3 protein: CASRLESVVNQPQHF
V gene: TRBV19; clone size: .; CDR3 protein: CASSIAAGGYNEQFF
V gene: TRBV5-1; clone size: medium-sized; CDR3 protein: CASSLKGQGSSPLHF
V gene: TRBV5-4; clone size: .; CDR3 protein: CASSAQYREGAEAFF
V gene: TRBV19; clone size: .; CDR3 protein: CASSIDAGGRQPQHF
V gene: TRBV5-5; clone size: .; CDR3 protein: CASSPGSRSRDNQPQHF
V gene: TRBV6-1; clone size: .; CDR3 protein: CASSEAVYLNTEAFF
V gene: TRBV13; clone size: .; CDR3 protein: CASSLGQTFRGYTF
V gene: TRBV18; clone size: .; CDR3 protein: CASSPLKSRTIQETQYF
V gene: TRBV14; clone size: .; CDR3 protein: CASSQDQYRGPLSYEQYF
V gene: TRBV7-2; clone size: few; CDR3 protein: CASSQGSNQPQHF
V gene: TRBV5-6; clone size: .; CDR3 protein: CASSGLQTANTGELFF
V gene: TRBV6-5; clone size: .; CDR3 protein: CASSKYDGAYGYTF
V gene: TRBV7-8; clone size: .; CDR3 protein: CASSRSGDTGANVLTF
V gene: TRBV10-1; clone size: .; CDR3 protein: CASRAGRDTGELFF
V gene: TRBV5-4; clone size: once; CDR3 protein: CASSRTGPEYYNEQFF
V gene: TRBV11-3; clone size: once; CDR3 protein: CASSLDRGAYEQYF
V gene: TRBV11-2; clone size: .; CDR3 protein: CASSPDWTGVNTEAFF
V gene: TRBV7-2; clone size: .; CDR3 protein: CASSLAPGFDYGYTF
V gene: TRBV5-1; clone size: .; CDR3 protein: CASSLEVGGAHNEQFF
V gene: TRBV4-3; clone size: .; CDR3 protein: CASSQQAKGAYEQYF
V gene: TRBV19; clone size: .; CDR3 protein: CASSKGGLRQGYGYTF
V gene: TRBV29-1; clone size: .; CDR3 protein: CSVVPPGEPYEQYF
V gene: TRBV6-1; clone size: .; CDR3 protein: CASSEVRGRMNTEAFF
V gene: TRBV4-2; clone size: .; CDR3 protein: CASKKSVDRDPSPLHF
V gene: TRBV6-1; clone size: .; CDR3 protein: CASREPGTKMSF
V gene: TRBV6-5; clone size: .; CDR3 protein: CASSYSNRGRDEQYF
V gene: TRBV6-1; clone size: .; CDR3 protein: CASSGNSPPNTGELFF
V gene: TRBV6-6; clone size: once; CDR3 protein: CASRGGLNLGEQYF
V gene: TRBV5-4; clone size: .; CDR3 protein: CASSLVGPGELFF
V gene: TRBV6-1; clone size: .; CDR3 protein: CASRASGGAYGELFF
V gene: TRBV5-1; clone size: .; CDR3 protein: CASSLSRETQYF
V gene: TRBV9; clone size: .; CDR3 protein: CASSSVNYNSPLHF
V gene: TRBV29-1; clone size: .; CDR3 protein: CSVIRGVTEAFF
V gene: TRBV27; clone size: .; CDR3 protein: CASSLSGRRAFF
V gene: TRBV18; clone size: .; CDR3 protein: CASSPNGNTEAFF